This T cell receptor beta chain originates from a study of blood T cells in healthy people across ages. The study's findings and limits: Possibly, changes in expanded clonotypes were confounded because donor CMV status was unknown.

Regarding this clonotype: Its antigen is unknown.

Germline V gene sequence: CDR1 LNHNV, CDR2 YYDKDF (reference sequence). V was clipped by 5 bases and J by 0 bases; unmatched bases: 0. CDR3 length equals 15 residues. PCR was performed a second time for 7 to 11 cycles using a sample-barcoded 5' primer and a J-beta primer mix. TCRdb itself ran the 5' RACE reads through MiXCR, one entry per CDR3 protein. In the table there are nearly 800,000 distinct CDR3 sequences, just over 55% of which are singletons. The receptor comes from a man in his forties in good health. The sequenced material came from blood. This sequence joins TRBV15 and TRBJ2-3; 12 bases line up with TRBD2. CDR3 DNA: TGTGCCACCAGCCTAGCGGGGGGGAGCACAGATACGCAGTATTTT. Its protein product is CATSLAGGSTDTQYF. Combining the CDR3 with reference TRBV15 and TRBJ2-3 gives the whole variable domain DAMVIQNPRYQVTQFGKPVTLSCSQTLNHNVMYWYQQKSSQAPKLLFHYYDKDFNNEADTPDNFQSRRPNTSFCFLDIRSPGLGDTAMYLCATSLAGGSTDTQYFGPGTRLTVL.